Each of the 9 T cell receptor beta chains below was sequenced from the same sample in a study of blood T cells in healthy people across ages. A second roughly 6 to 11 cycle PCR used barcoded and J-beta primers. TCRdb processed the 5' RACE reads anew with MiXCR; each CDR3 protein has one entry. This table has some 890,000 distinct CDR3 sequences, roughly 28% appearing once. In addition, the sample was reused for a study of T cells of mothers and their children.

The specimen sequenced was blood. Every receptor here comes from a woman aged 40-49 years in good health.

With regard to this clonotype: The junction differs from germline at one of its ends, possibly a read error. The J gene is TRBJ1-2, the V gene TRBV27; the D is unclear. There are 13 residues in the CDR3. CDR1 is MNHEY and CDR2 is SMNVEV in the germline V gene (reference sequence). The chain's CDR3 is CASGSHEQQGCTF. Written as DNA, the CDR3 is TGTGCCAGCGGCTCCCATGAACAGCAAGGCTGCACCTTC.

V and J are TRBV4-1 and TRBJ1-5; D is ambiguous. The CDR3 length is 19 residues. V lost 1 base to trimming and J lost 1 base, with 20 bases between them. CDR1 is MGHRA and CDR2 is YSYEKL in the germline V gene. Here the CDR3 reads CASSQGSVFGGRSNQPQHF. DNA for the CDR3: TGCGCCAGCAGCCAAGGCAGTGTTTTCGGTGGAAGGAGCAATCAGCCCCAGCATTTT.

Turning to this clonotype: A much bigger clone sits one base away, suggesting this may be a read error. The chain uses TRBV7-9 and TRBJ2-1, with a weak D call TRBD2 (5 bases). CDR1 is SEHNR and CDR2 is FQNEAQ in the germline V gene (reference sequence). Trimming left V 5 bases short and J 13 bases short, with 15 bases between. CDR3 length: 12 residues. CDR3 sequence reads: CASSVQLETQFF. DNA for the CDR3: TGTGCCAGCAGCGTACAACTAGAGACCCAGTTCTTC. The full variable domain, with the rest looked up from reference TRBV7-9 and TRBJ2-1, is DTGVSQNPRHKITKRGQNVTFRCDPISEHNRLYWYRQTLGQGPEFLTYFQNEAQLEKSRLLSDRFSAERPKGSFSTLEIQRTEQGDSAMYLCASSVQLETQFFGPGTRLTVL.

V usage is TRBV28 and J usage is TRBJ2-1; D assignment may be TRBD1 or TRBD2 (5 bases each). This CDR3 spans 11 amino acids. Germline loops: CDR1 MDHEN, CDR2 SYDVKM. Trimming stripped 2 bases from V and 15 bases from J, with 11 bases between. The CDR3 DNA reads TGTGCCAGCAGTTTAGAGGGACGGCTGTTCTTC. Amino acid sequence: CASSLEGRLFF.

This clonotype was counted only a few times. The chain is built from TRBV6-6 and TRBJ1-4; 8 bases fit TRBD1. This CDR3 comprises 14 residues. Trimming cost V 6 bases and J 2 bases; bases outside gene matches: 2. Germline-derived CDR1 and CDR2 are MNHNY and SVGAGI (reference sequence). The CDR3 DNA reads TGTGCCAGCAGCCAGGGGGCCACTAATGAAAAACTGTTTTTT. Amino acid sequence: CASSQGATNEKLFF.

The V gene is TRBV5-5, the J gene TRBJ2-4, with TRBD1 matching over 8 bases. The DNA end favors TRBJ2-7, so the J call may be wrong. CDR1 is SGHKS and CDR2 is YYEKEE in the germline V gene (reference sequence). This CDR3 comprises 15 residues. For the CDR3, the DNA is TGTGCCAGCAGGGAGGACAGGGACCCCTTCTACGAGCAGTACTTC. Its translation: CASREDRDPFYEQYF.

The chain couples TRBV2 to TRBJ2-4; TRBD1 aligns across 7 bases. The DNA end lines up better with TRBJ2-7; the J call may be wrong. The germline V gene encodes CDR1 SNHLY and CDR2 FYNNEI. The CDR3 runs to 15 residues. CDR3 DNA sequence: TGTGCCAGCAGTCAACTAGGCAGGGGGTCGTACGAGCAGTACTTC. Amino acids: CASSQLGRGSYEQYF.

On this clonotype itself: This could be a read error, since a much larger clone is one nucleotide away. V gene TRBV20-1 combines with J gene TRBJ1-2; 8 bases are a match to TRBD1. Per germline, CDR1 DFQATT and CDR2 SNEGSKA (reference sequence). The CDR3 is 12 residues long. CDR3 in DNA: TGCAGGGCTAGACAGGGGACCTATGGCTACACCTTC. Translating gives CRARQGTYGYTF.

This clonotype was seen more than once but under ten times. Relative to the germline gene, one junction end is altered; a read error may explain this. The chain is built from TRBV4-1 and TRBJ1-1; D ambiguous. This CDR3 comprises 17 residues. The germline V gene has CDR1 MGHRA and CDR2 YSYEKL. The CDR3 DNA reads TGCGCCAGCAGCCAAGATTTCTCTGGAACCCCGTATTCTGAGGCTTTCTTT. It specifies CASSQDFSGTPYSEAFF.